The source of this T cell receptor (beta chain) is a study of cytomegalovirus exposure and HLA in healthy donors. Overall study findings and caveats: In an earlier analysis, productive rearrangement rates for most beta V segments clustered near 87% or 30%.

PCR employed 60 Vbeta and 13 Jbeta primers. Source study methods: The authors later counted about 80 million unique TCR beta chains, 9 million to 12 million of them shared. TCRdb's table, derived via immunoSEQ multiplex PCR, lists solely in-frame clones and lacks some. That table furnishes V, J and clone size, whereas the DNA furnished D and trimming. The sample consists of around 220,000 clones, about 74% of them appearing once. Unrecorded immune exposures were likely, despite nominal health at sampling. Regarding this clone: Antigen: not known.

The sample consisted of PBMCs. The clonotype originates from a middle-aged man in good health and CMV-seronegative.

This CDR3 is CASSLVAGRKGEQYF. The CDR3 nucleotides read TGTGCCAGCAGCTTAGTCGCGGGGCGTAAAGGCGAGCAGTACTTC. This chain links TRBV7-6 with TRBJ2-7; tentatively, D is TRBD2 (6 bases). The germline gives CDR1 SGHVS, CDR2 FNYEAQ. The V gene lost 1 base and the J gene lost 6 bases, with 16 bases spanning the gap. The CDR3 has 15 amino acids.